This TCR beta chain was retrieved from a study of cytomegalovirus exposure and HLA in healthy donors. The PCR employed 60 Vbeta primers together with 13 Jbeta primers. This table comes from immunoSEQ multiplex PCR, and its TCRdb copy is limited to in-frame clones, with some not included. Here the sample spans fewer than 85,000 clones, about 78% being singletons. What was sequenced was PBMCs. The sequence was collected from a man aged 18 to 29 in good health and CMV-seropositive.

The CDR3 region is CASSLARVNTEAFF. CDR3 coding DNA: TGTGCCAGCAGCTTAGCCAGGGTGAACACTGAAGCTTTCTTT. The V and J genes are TRBV7-2 and TRBJ1-1, with a weak D call TRBD1 (5 bases). With 0 bases removed from V and 0 bases from J, the gap between germline ends came to 5 bases. Germline V CDR1 and CDR2: SGHTA, FQGNSA. The CDR3 length is 14 residues.